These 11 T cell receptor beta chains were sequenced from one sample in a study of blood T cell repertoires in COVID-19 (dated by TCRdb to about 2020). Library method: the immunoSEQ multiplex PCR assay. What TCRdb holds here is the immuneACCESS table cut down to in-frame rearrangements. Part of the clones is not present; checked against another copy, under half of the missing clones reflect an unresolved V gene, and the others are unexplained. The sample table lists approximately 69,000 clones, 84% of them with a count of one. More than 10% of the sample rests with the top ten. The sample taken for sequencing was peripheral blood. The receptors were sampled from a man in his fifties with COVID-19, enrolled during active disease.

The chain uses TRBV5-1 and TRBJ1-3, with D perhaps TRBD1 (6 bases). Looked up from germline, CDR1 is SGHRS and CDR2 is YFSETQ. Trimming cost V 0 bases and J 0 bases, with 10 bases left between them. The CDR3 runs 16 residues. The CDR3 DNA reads TGCGCCAGCAGCTTGGGACAGGCGCGCTCTGGAAACACCATATATTTT. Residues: CASSLGQARSGNTIYF.

DNA for the CDR3: TGTGCCAGCAGCTTGAAATACTGGCGGGGGGGCGCATTCCAAGAGACCCAGTACTTC. Residues: CASSLKYWRGGAFQETQYF. V usage is TRBV5-4 and J usage is TRBJ2-5; TRBD2 matches at 9 bases. V dropped 1 base and J dropped 1; count of bases not matched to a gene: 14. Germline CDR1 SGHNT, CDR2 YYREEE (reference sequence). The CDR3 covers 19 residues.

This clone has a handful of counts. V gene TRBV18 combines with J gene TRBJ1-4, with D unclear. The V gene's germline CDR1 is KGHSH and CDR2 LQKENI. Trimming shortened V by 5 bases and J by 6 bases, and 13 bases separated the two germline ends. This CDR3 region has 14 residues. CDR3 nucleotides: TGTGCCAGCTCAAGGACGGGGAATGATGAAAAACTGTTTTTT. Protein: CASSRTGNDEKLFF.

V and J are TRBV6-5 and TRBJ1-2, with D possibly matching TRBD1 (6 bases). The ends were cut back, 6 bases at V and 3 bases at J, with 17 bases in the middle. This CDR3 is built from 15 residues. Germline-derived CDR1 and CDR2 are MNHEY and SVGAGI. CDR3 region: CASRLPGHGDYGYTF. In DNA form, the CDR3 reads TGTGCCAGCAGATTACCGGGACACGGGGACTATGGCTACACCTTC.

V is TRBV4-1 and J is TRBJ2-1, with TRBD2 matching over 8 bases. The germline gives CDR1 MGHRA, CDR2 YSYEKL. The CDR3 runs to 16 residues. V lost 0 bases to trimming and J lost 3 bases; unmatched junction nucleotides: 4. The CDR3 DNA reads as TGCGCCAGCAGCCAAGACCCCAGCGGGGGCTACAATGAGCAGTTCTTC. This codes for CASSQDPSGGYNEQFF.

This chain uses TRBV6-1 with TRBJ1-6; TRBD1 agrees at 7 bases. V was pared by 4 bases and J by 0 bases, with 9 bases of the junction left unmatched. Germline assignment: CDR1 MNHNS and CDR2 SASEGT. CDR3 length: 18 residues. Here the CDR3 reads CASSVKGGKSSYNSPLHF. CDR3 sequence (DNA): TGTGCCAGCAGTGTTAAAGGGGGCAAGAGCTCCTATAATTCACCCCTCCACTTT.

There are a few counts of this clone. The CDR3 reads CASSLTGQPYEQYF. In nucleotides, the CDR3 is TGCGCCAGCAGCTTAACAGGCCAGCCCTACGAGCAGTACTTC. The V gene is TRBV5-1, the J gene TRBJ2-7; D possibly corresponds to TRBD1 (5 bases). The CDR3 is 14 amino acids. V was trimmed by 2 bases and J by 2 bases, leaving 11 bases between them. Germline values: CDR1 SGHRS, CDR2 YFSETQ.

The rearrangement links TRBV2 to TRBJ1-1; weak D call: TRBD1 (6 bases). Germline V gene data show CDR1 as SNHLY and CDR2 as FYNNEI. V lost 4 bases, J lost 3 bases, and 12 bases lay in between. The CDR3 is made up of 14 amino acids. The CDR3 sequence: CASSGSAGDTEAFF. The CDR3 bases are TGTGCCAGCAGTGGATCCGCAGGGGACACTGAAGCTTTCTTT.

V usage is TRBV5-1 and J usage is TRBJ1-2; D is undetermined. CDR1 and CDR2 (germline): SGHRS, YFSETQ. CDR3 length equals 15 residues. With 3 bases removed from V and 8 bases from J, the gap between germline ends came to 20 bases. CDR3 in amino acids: CASSSNRESGNGYTF. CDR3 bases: TGCGCCAGCAGCTCGAACCGCGAGTCAGGCAACGGCTACACCTTC.

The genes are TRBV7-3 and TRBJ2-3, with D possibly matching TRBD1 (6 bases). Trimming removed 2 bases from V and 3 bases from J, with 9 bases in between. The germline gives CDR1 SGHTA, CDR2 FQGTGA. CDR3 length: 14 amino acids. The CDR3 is CASSLLGGTDTQYF. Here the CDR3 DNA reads TGTGCCAGCAGCTTATTAGGGGGAACAGATACGCAGTATTTT.

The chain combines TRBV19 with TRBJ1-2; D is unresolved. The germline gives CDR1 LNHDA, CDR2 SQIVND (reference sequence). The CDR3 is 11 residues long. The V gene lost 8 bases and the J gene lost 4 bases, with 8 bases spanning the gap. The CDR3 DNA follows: TGTGCCAGTCAGAGGGCCTATGGCTACACCTTC. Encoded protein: CASQRAYGYTF.